A single sample gave rise to the 21 T cell receptor beta chains below, sequenced in a study of PD-1 blockade in classical Hodgkin lymphoma. The time point was: cycle 4 day 1 (C4D1), after more than 5 weeks of nivolumab. Autologous stem cell transplantation was followed by relapse in every patient, and brentuximab vedotin exposure varied. Purification of CD4+ T cells from thawed PBMCs was performed via magnetic negative selection. The method was immunoSEQ multiplex PCR; TCRdb's version includes in-frame clones alone and lacks a portion of them. The sample has about 25,000 clones; around 75% are singletons. Sequences were derived from CD4+ T cells from blood, sampled before the fourth cycle of nivolumab. Receptors were obtained from a human donor with classical Hodgkin lymphoma.

The chain links TRBV27 to TRBJ1-3; unclear D gene. The CDR3 runs 14 residues. CDR1 is MNHEY, CDR2 SMNVEV, per germline (reference sequence). V lost 7 bases to trimming and J lost 0 bases, with 10 bases between them. The CDR3, as DNA: TGTGCCAGCAAGAGGTTAGGCTCTGGAAACACCATATATTTT. It specifies CASKRLGSGNTIYF.

The rearrangement uses TRBV28 and TRBJ1-2, with 8 nucleotides matching TRBD1. V lost 5 bases to trimming and J lost 4 bases; unmatched junction nucleotides: 12. This CDR3 is 16 amino acids long. Germline CDR1 is MDHEN and CDR2 is SYDVKM. CDR3 residues: CASSPQTGDPSYGYTF. CDR3 bases: TGTGCCAGCAGTCCCCAGACAGGGGATCCCTCCTATGGCTACACCTTC.

This clone was recorded only once. The V call is TRBV7-2, the J call TRBJ2-6, with 10 bases aligning to TRBD1. The CDR3 contains 15 residues. Germline lookup yields CDR1 SGHTA and CDR2 FQGNSA. The junction had 1 base not matched to a gene; V was cut back by 6 bases and J by 2 bases. CDR3 nucleotide sequence: TGTGCCAGCAGGACAGGGGGCCCTGGGGCCAACGTCCTGACTTTC. The encoded protein is CASRTGGPGANVLTF. The full variable domain, in which reference TRBV7-2 and TRBJ2-6 provide the parts outside the CDR3, is GAGVSQSPSNKVTEKGKDVELRCDPISGHTALYWYRQSLGQGLEFLIYFQGNSAPDKSGLPSDRFSAERTGGSVSTLTIQRTQQEDSAVYLCASRTGGPGANVLTFGAGSRLTVL.

This chain uses TRBV6-5 with TRBJ1-2; a possible D gene is TRBD1 (5 bases). Trimming took 2 bases from V and 7 from J, leaving 14 bases between them. The CDR3 covers 14 residues. CDR1 MNHEY and CDR2 SVGAGI come from the germline V gene. CDR3 protein: CASSYTRERSGYTF. Here the CDR3 DNA reads TGTGCCAGCAGTTACACCAGGGAGAGGAGTGGCTACACCTTC.

This chain connects TRBV4-3 to TRBJ2-5; TRBD1 aligns across 7 bases. CDR3 size: 18 residues. V shed 1 base, J shed 5 bases, and the junction held 16 bases outside the gene matches. CDR1 and CDR2 from the germline V gene are LGHNA and YSLEER. CDR3 nucleotides: TGCGCCAGCAGCCAAGGAGCCTCCGCAGGGGGAACGGGGGAGACCCAGTACTTC. Its protein product is CASSQGASAGGTGETQYF.

The count of this clone is one. The V and J genes are TRBV27 and TRBJ2-7; the D gene could be TRBD1 or TRBD2 (5 bases each). Germline values: CDR1 MNHEY, CDR2 SMNVEV (reference sequence). Trimming cost V 4 bases and J 0 bases, with 13 bases left between them. CDR3 length equals 15 residues. The CDR3 DNA reads as TGTGCCAGCAGTTCCAGAGGGCAGGGCTCCTACGAGCAGTACTTC. Amino acid sequence: CASSSRGQGSYEQYF.

The chain employs TRBV5-4 and TRBJ1-2; 8 nucleotides agree with TRBD1. Trimming at V came to 4 bases and at J to 1 base, leaving 9 bases not matched to a gene. This CDR3 comprises 16 residues. Germline CDR1 is SGHNT and CDR2 is YYREEE (reference sequence). CDR3 sequence (DNA): TGTGCCAGCAGCCCATCCGGACAGGGTTTTAACTATGGCTACACCTTC. Protein product: CASSPSGQGFNYGYTF.

The V call is TRBV6-6, the J call TRBJ2-7; 9 nucleotides line up with TRBD1. After removal of 5 bases from V and 7 bases from J, the junction contained 6 bases not matched to a gene. Germline V lookup: CDR1 MNHNY, CDR2 SVGAGI (reference sequence). The CDR3 length is 13 residues. The CDR3 spells CASSLTGGREQYF. CDR3 nucleotides: TGTGCCAGCAGTCTGACAGGGGGTCGTGAGCAGTACTTC.

The chain combines TRBV2 with TRBJ1-2; possible D gene TRBD1, 5 bases. V lost 4 bases and J lost 4, with 10 bases in between. In germline, CDR1 is SNHLY, CDR2 FYNNEI. The CDR3 length is 13 residues. CDR3 amino acids: CASSAGTFYGYTF. The CDR3 DNA follows: TGTGCCAGCAGTGCCGGGACTTTCTATGGCTACACCTTC.

This chain joins TRBV7-9 and TRBJ2-2; 9 bases are shared with TRBD1. Germline CDR1 is SEHNR and CDR2 is FQNEAQ (reference sequence). V shed 2 bases and J 7 bases; nucleotides not matched to a gene: 17. The CDR3 totals 19 residues. This chain's CDR3 is CASSLRRGPGQGSGGELFF. The CDR3 region has the DNA TGTGCCAGCAGCTTAAGAAGGGGCCCGGGACAGGGCTCGGGCGGGGAGCTGTTTTTT. Based on the CDR3 plus reference TRBV7-9 and TRBJ2-2, the full variable domain is DTGVSQNPRHKITKRGQNVTFRCDPISEHNRLYWYRQTLGQGPEFLTYFQNEAQLEKSRLLSDRFSAERPKGSFSTLEIQRTEQGDSAMYLCASSLRRGPGQGSGGELFFGEGSRLTVL.

The chain combines TRBV28 with TRBJ1-4, with D hard to call. The CDR3 totals 15 residues. Trimming took off 3 bases at V and 7 bases at J, with 15 bases between the two ends. Per germline, CDR1 MDHEN and CDR2 SYDVKM. CDR3 residues: CASSFLWGGGEKLFF. The CDR3 coding sequence is TGTGCCAGCAGTTTTTTATGGGGTGGAGGTGAAAAACTGTTTTTT. The full variable domain, its missing parts supplied by reference TRBV28 and TRBJ1-4, is DVKVTQSSRYLVKRTGEKVFLECVQDMDHENMFWYRQDPGLGLRLIYFSYDVKMKEKGDIPEGYSVSREKKERFSLILESASTNQTSMYLCASSFLWGGGEKLFFGSGTQLSVL.

The chain employs TRBV7-2 and TRBJ2-7; D not certain. V was pared by 1 base and J by 5 bases, with 9 bases between. This CDR3 is 13 amino acids long. CDR1 SGHTA and CDR2 FQGNSA come from the germline V gene. The CDR3 DNA follows: TGTGCCAGCAGCTTAGGGATGAACCACGAGCAGTACTTC. Protein product: CASSLGMNHEQYF.

The chain joins TRBV11-2 to TRBJ2-1, with D possibly TRBD2 on 6 matching bases. Looked up from germline, CDR1 is SGHAT and CDR2 is FQNNGV. Trimming pared 2 bases from V and 12 bases from J, leaving 8 bases between. This CDR3 region has 11 residues. The CDR3 loop is CASSLMEGQFF. CDR3 nucleotides: TGTGCCAGCAGCTTAATGGAGGGGCAGTTCTTC. The variable domain in full, completed from reference TRBV11-2 and TRBJ2-1, reads EAGVAQSPRYKIIEKRQSVAFWCNPISGHATLYWYQQILGQGPKLLIQFQNNGVVDDSQLPKDRFSAERLKGVDSTLKIQPAKLEDSAVYLCASSLMEGQFFGPGTRLTVL.

The V call is TRBV28, the J call TRBJ2-7; perhaps TRBD2 as D (6 bases). CDR3 length: 15 amino acids. Trimming took off 5 bases at V and 0 bases at J, with 14 bases between the two ends. Germline V gene data show CDR1 as MDHEN and CDR2 as SYDVKM. The chain's CDR3 is CASSLIGGPSYEQYF. The CDR3 DNA is TGTGCCAGCAGTCTCATCGGGGGTCCCTCCTACGAGCAGTACTTC.

The chain couples TRBV7-2 to TRBJ1-4, with D unresolved. CDR1 SGHTA and CDR2 FQGNSA come from the germline V gene. The CDR3 extends over 14 amino acids. V was pared by 5 bases and J by 3 bases, with 10 bases between. CDR3 sequence reads: CASSPYMSNEKLFF. Here the CDR3 DNA reads TGTGCCAGCAGCCCTTACATGTCTAATGAAAAACTGTTTTTT.

The V and J genes are TRBV10-3 and TRBJ2-5, with D maybe TRBD2 (6 bases). V lost 3 bases and J 8 bases, leaving 10 bases between the germline ends. The CDR3 length is 12 residues. In germline, CDR1 is ENHRY, CDR2 SYGVKD. The CDR3: CAISDVAGTQYF. The DNA for the CDR3 is TGTGCCATCAGTGACGTGGCGGGAACCCAGTACTTC.

The gene calls are TRBV10-2 and TRBJ2-5; TRBD2 agrees at 8 bases. The CDR3 extends over 17 amino acids. V gave up 3 bases and J gave up 5 bases; unmatched junction bases: 14. The germline CDR1 and CDR2 sequences are WSHSY and SAAADI. CDR3 protein: CASSDGLAGFPRETQYF. DNA for the CDR3: TGCGCCAGCAGTGACGGTCTAGCGGGTTTCCCCCGGGAGACCCAGTACTTC.

This chain joins TRBV19 and TRBJ2-2, with 10 bases matching TRBD2. Germline CDR1 is LNHDA and CDR2 is SQIVND (reference sequence). The CDR3 consists of 16 residues. V lost 3 bases and J lost 4; bases outside the gene matches: 5. The CDR3 sequence is CASSMYLAGGTGELFF. CDR3 DNA: TGTGCCAGTAGTATGTATTTAGCGGGGGGCACCGGGGAGCTGTTTTTT.

This clone was seen only once. The chain links TRBV2 to TRBJ2-1; D remains unclear. Trimming pared 3 bases from V and 12 bases from J, leaving 9 bases between. Germline V gene data show CDR1 as SNHLY and CDR2 as FYNNEI. This CDR3 has 11 residues. This CDR3 reads CASSEDSGQFF. The CDR3 nucleotides are TGTGCCAGCAGTGAGGATTCGGGGCAGTTCTTC.

Note on this clone: An end of the junction differs from the germline gene, which may be a read error. This chain joins TRBV7-7 and TRBJ2-5; TRBD1 is a possible D gene (6 bases). This CDR3 is built from 15 residues. Germline CDR1 is SSHAT and CDR2 is FNYEAQ (reference sequence). The CDR3 bases are TGTGCTAGCAGCTTTAATTTTGGACAGAAAGAGACCCAGTACTTC. This encodes CASSFNFGQKETQYF.

The chain uses TRBV5-1 and TRBJ1-2, with unresolved D. Germline V gene sequence: CDR1 SGHRS, CDR2 YFSETQ. The CDR3 is made up of 14 amino acids. V shed 1 base and J shed 11 bases, with 18 bases lying between them. The CDR3 DNA reads TGCGCCAGCAGCTTGAGGGTTTCCGACTCGCGTTACACCTTC. Amino acids: CASSLRVSDSRYTF.